This record looks at one T cell receptor beta chain sequence and its context. The sample originates from a study of T cell changes during pregnancy in multiple sclerosis. The CDR3 consists of 15 residues. Trimming took off 5 bases at V and 4 bases at J, with 17 bases between the two ends. Germline V CDR1 and CDR2: MNHEY, SMNVEV (reference sequence). Measured with immunoSEQ multiplex PCR; TCRdb has only the in-frame clones, and not every one. The repertoire holds about 46,000 clones, about 94% seen once, with 3% to 4.5% in the top ten. The sequences come from CD8+ T cells from peripheral blood mononuclear cells, collected after pregnancy. The TCR originated in a female donor with multiple sclerosis, enrolled in a pregnancy study. The chain has TRBV27 and TRBJ1-1, with D maybe TRBD1 (6 bases). CDR3 in DNA: TGTGCCAGCAGTCCCTTACAGGGATTATCCACTGAAGCTTTCTTT. Amino acid sequence: CASSPLQGLSTEAFF.